Many counts were recorded for the clone carrying this TCR beta chain. The antigen remains unidentified. The record originates from a study of T cells in Graves' hyperthyroidism and ophthalmopathy. Whole-study findings and limits: Blood held most thyroid clonotypes expanded above 0.001 frequency.

TCR beta CDR3 regions were amplified from RNA transcripts. The HTBI primer set served for first-round RT-PCR of the TCR CDR3. TCRdb processed the multiplex PCR reads anew with MiXCR; each CDR3 protein has one entry. The sample comprises about 350,000 distinct CDR3 sequences, about 15% of which are singletons, and 20% to 25% rests with the top ten. Germline V CDR1 and CDR2: LNHDA, SQIVND (reference sequence). V was clipped by 7 bases and J by 5 bases, with 14 bases between them. The CDR3 spans 14 residues. No progression to ophthalmopathy during 18 months of follow-up defined stable disease. Each diagnosis drew on symptoms, thyroxine, TRAb, thyroid ultrasound and orbital computed tomography findings.

The clonotype originates from a woman in her 30s with Graves' hyperthyroidism. This chain connects TRBV19 to TRBJ2-2, with TRBD1 as a possible D gene (7 bases). Sequenced material: blood. CDR3 region: CASKAGGRTGELFF. The CDR3 DNA reads as TGTGCCAGTAAGGCAGGGGGGCGAACCGGGGAGCTGTTTTTT.